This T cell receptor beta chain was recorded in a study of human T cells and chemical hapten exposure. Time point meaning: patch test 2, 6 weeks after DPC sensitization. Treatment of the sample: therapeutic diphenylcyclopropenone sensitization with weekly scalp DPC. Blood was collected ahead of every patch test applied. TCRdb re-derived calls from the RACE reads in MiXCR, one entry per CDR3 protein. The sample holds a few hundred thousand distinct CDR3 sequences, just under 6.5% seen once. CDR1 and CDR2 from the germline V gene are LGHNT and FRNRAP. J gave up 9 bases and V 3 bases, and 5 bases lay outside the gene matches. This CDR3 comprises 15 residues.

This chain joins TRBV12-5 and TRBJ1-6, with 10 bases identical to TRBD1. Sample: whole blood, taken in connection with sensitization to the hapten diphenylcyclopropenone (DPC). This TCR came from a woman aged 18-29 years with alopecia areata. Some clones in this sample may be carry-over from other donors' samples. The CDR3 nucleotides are TGTGCTAGTGGTTTCGGGACAGGGGTAACTTCACCCCTCCACTTT. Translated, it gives CASGFGTGVTSPLHF.